Each of the 13 T cell receptor beta chains below was sequenced from the same sample in a study of T cell responses to AZD1222 COVID-19 vaccine. TCRdb's table, derived via immunoSEQ multiplex PCR, lists solely in-frame clones and lacks some. The sample holds fewer than 150,000 clones, about 90% seen once. Sequenced material: peripheral blood, taken on day 0 of AZD1222 vaccination. These receptors came from an adult in good health.

V gene TRBV30 combines with J gene TRBJ2-5, with D unresolved. Germline loops: CDR1 GTSNPN, CDR2 SVGIG (reference sequence). The CDR3 is 13 amino acids. V shed 0 bases and J shed 2 bases, with 7 bases lying between them. This chain's CDR3 is CAWSVLMQETQYF. The DNA of the CDR3 is TGTGCCTGGAGTGTACTGATGCAAGAGACCCAGTACTTC.

The chain uses TRBV5-6 and TRBJ1-2; possible D gene TRBD1, 5 bases. Deletions cut 3 bases from V and 2 bases from J, with 14 bases between. The germline CDR1 and CDR2 sequences are SGHDT and YYEEEE. The CDR3 is 15 amino acids. The CDR3 reads CASSSGPRGNYGYTF. Here the CDR3 DNA reads TGTGCCAGCAGCTCCGGACCTCGGGGGAACTATGGCTACACCTTC.

The chain has TRBV19 and TRBJ1-1; no definite D call. Germline V gene data show CDR1 as LNHDA and CDR2 as SQIVND (reference sequence). The CDR3 has 10 residues. Trimming removed 7 bases from V and 3 bases from J, with 3 bases in between. CDR3 amino acids: CASMDTEAFF. Written as DNA, the CDR3 is TGTGCCAGTATGGACACTGAAGCTTTCTTT.

The chain combines TRBV7-3 with TRBJ1-2, with unresolved D. This CDR3 has 15 amino acids. V lost 0 bases to trimming and J lost 4 bases, with 12 bases between them. Germline assignment: CDR1 SGHTA and CDR2 FQGTGA. DNA of the CDR3: TGTGCCAGCAGCTTAACGTCTGAACAAATCTATGGCTACACCTTC. It yields the protein CASSLTSEQIYGYTF.

CDR3 loop: CASSVSGTGNTIYF. In nucleotides, the CDR3 is TGTGCCAGCAGCGTTTCCGGGACTGGAAACACCATATATTTT. V is TRBV9 and J is TRBJ1-3; no definite D call. CDR1 is SGDLS and CDR2 is YYNGEE in the germline V gene. CDR3 length: 14 residues. The V end lost 2 bases, the J end lost 2 bases, and 8 bases lay between the germline ends.

The chain is built from TRBV28 and TRBJ1-1, with a possible D match to TRBD1 (6 bases). CDR1 is MDHEN, CDR2 SYDVKM, per germline. The CDR3 consists of 17 residues. V lost 1 base and J 4 bases, leaving 19 bases between the germline ends. The CDR3 region is CASSLYPSVGAPTEAFF. The CDR3 region has the DNA TGTGCCAGCAGTTTATATCCCTCGGTGGGGGCTCCCACTGAAGCTTTCTTT.

J is TRBJ2-6 and V is TRBV10-3; D remains ambiguous. CDR1 and CDR2 (germline): ENHRY, SYGVKD. The V and J ends lost 6 bases and 1 base respectively, with 7 bases between them. This CDR3 is built from 14 residues. This CDR3 reads CAISPESGANVLTF. DNA of the CDR3: TGTGCCATCAGCCCAGAGTCTGGGGCCAACGTCCTGACTTTC.

The CDR3 sequence: CASSLRRVKSTDTQYF. CDR3 nucleotide sequence: TGTGCCAGCAGCTTACGTAGGGTCAAAAGCACAGATACGCAGTATTTT. This chain links TRBV11-1 with TRBJ2-3, with unresolved D. Deletions cut 2 bases from V and 0 bases from J, with 12 bases between. This CDR3 has 16 residues. From germline, CDR1 is SGHAT and CDR2 FQDESV (reference sequence).

This clone has only one observation. This chain joins TRBV4-2 and TRBJ1-1; 7 nucleotides align to TRBD1. The CDR3 sequence is 15 residues long. Germline V lookup: CDR1 LGHNA, CDR2 YNFKEQ. The ends lost 0 bases at V and 5 bases at J; junction bases unmatched: 6. The DNA of the CDR3 is TGTGCCAGCAGCCAAGAGGTGACAGGGTTTACTGAAGCTTTCTTT. It codes for CASSQEVTGFTEAFF.

This rearrangement joins TRBV2 to TRBJ2-7, with 7 nucleotides matching TRBD2. CDR1 is SNHLY and CDR2 is FYNNEI in the germline V gene. CDR3 length: 14 amino acids. The ends lost 4 bases at V and 6 bases at J; junction bases unmatched: 9. The CDR3 loop is CASSGYSGGSEQYF. The CDR3 region has the DNA TGTGCCAGCAGTGGGTACTCGGGGGGTTCCGAGCAGTACTTC.

The V and J genes are TRBV7-9 and TRBJ1-2; the match to TRBD1 covers 8 bases. The CDR3 is 16 amino acids. V dropped 2 bases and J dropped 0; count of bases not matched to a gene: 5. Germline V CDR1 and CDR2: SEHNR, FQNEAQ (reference sequence). CDR3 sequence: CASSLSGQGANYGYTF. The CDR3 DNA follows: TGTGCCAGCAGCTTAAGTGGACAGGGAGCTAACTATGGCTACACCTTC.

This clone came up once. V is TRBV6-6 and J is TRBJ2-1; the match to TRBD1 covers 9 bases. J lost 6 bases, V lost 6 bases, and 9 bases had no gene match. Germline CDR1 is MNHNY and CDR2 is SVGAGI (reference sequence). The CDR3 runs to 15 residues. The CDR3 DNA follows: TGTGCCAGCAGCGACACTGGGACAGGGAGCAATGAGCAGTTCTTC. Its protein is CASSDTGTGSNEQFF.

The chain links TRBV7-3 to TRBJ2-3, with unresolved D. V was clipped by 3 bases and J by 3 bases, with 7 bases between them. CDR1 and CDR2 from the germline V gene are SGHTA and FQGTGA. The CDR3 is made up of 13 amino acids. CDR3 sequence (DNA): TGTGCCAGCAGCTTCCACAGTACAGATACGCAGTATTTT. Protein sequence: CASSFHSTDTQYF. The whole variable domain, filled in from reference TRBV7-3 and TRBJ2-3, reads GAGVSQTPSNKVTEKGKYVELRCDPISGHTALYWYRQSLGQGPEFLIYFQGTGAADDSGLPNDRFFAVRPEGSVSTLKIQRTERGDSAVYLCASSFHSTDTQYFGPGTRLTVL.